This is a list of T cell receptor beta chains from one sample in a study of blood T cells in healthy people across ages. TCRdb used MiXCR to reprocess the 5' RACE reads, holding one entry per CDR3 protein. The sample holds some 760,000 distinct CDR3 sequences, around 25% seen once. This same sample was also taken into another study, of T cells of mothers and their children.

Sequenced: blood. The source is a boy under 18 in good health. CDR3s include the opening cysteine and the closing phenylalanine or tryptophan. Fields, in order: J gene, V gene, clone size, CDR3 length, D gene, CDR3 DNA, CDR3 protein. D genes are given only for firm matches. Size is omitted from some rows. Given values are once, few, many or a class for expanded clones.

>TRBJ2-1|TRBV4-1|once|17|TRBD2
TGCGCCAGCAGCCAAGAGGAAGGACTAGCGGATTACAATGAGCAGTTCTTC
CASSQEEGLADYNEQFF
>TRBJ2-4|TRBV2|.|12|.
TGTGCCAGCAGTGGAGAGATAAACATTCAGTACTTC
CASSGEINIQYF
>TRBJ2-1|TRBV7-2|.|17|.
TGTGCCAGCAGCCCGCGACTCGGACGTAGCTCCTACAATGAGCAGTTCTTC
CASSPRLGRSSYNEQFF
>TRBJ1-5|TRBV5-1|.|13|.
TGCGCCAGCAGGGGAGAGGGCAATCAGCCCCAGCATTTT
CASRGEGNQPQHF
>TRBJ1-5|TRBV20-1|.|17|.
TGCAGTGCTAGAGACGCCAGTAGATCCCCTTACGACCAGCCCCAGCATTTT
CSARDASRSPYDQPQHF
>TRBJ1-6|TRBV11-2|few|12|.
TGTGCCAGCAGCGCAAATGCTTCACCCCTCCACTTT
CASSANASPLHF
>TRBJ2-3|TRBV29-1|.|16|TRBD2
TGCAGCGTTGAAGATTTGACTAGCGGGGACACAGATACGCAGTATTTT
CSVEDLTSGDTDTQYF
>TRBJ2-7|TRBV18|.|13|.
TGTGCCAGCTCACAACTAGTTAGCTACGAGCAGTACTTC
CASSQLVSYEQYF
>TRBJ1-4|TRBV20-1|.|12|.
TGCAGTGCTAGACCAACTAATGAAAAACTGTTTTTT
CSARPTNEKLFF
>TRBJ2-2|TRBV4-3|few|15|.
TGCGCCAGCAGCCATGCCCTCCCGAACACCGGGGAGCTGTTTTTT
CASSHALPNTGELFF
>TRBJ2-1|TRBV4-1|few|14|.
TGCGCCAGCAGCCAGGAATGGCCCGGGAATGAGCAGTTCTTC
CASSQEWPGNEQFF
>TRBJ2-2|TRBV7-8|few|14|.
TGTGCCAGCAGCCGACAGGAGAACACCGGGGAGCTGTTTTTT
CASSRQENTGELFF
>TRBJ2-1|TRBV12-3/TRBV12-4|.|15|TRBD2
TGTGCCAGCAGTTCTCGACTAGCGGGAGAAAATGAGCAGTTCTTC
CASSSRLAGENEQFF